Shown below are 29 T cell receptor beta chains from a single sample sequenced in a study of CD8+ T cells in alopecia areata (dated by TCRdb to 2016 to 2019). Libraries were made using the immunoSEQ multiplex PCR assay. To provide template for TCR sequencing, every sample had RNA extracted and reverse transcribed into cDNA. This is the immuneACCESS table as TCRdb keeps it, with only in-frame sequences that have V and J called. A part of the clones is gone; compared with another copy, unresolved V genes explain less than half, and the rest is unexplained. This sample lists some 210,000 clones; roughly 66% were detected once. The ten most abundant clones make up 1% to 1.5% of the sample. Sample treatment or condition, as interpreted from the label and publication: oral pan-JAK inhibitor, 5-10 mg twice daily. Sequencing was performed on CD4+ T cells sorted from blood, taken at approximately week 45, from a patient treated with tofacitinib. These receptors were collected from a human donor with alopecia areata.

This chain joins TRBV4-3 and TRBJ1-1; 7 bases match TRBD1. The CDR3 is made up of 17 amino acids. Germline CDR1 LGHNA, CDR2 YSLEER. The V gene end was trimmed by 1 base and the J gene end by 0 bases; junction bases not matched to a gene: 8. The CDR3 region is CASSQAMEGALNTEAFF. The CDR3, as DNA: TGCGCCAGCAGCCAAGCGATGGAGGGGGCCCTGAACACTGAAGCTTTCTTT.

The chain couples TRBV7-2 to TRBJ1-2; D unclear. The V gene's germline CDR1 is SGHTA and CDR2 FQGNSA. V was clipped by 1 base and J by 2 bases, with 2 bases between them. The CDR3 has 12 residues. In DNA, the CDR3 is TGTGCCAGCAGCTTAGGGAACTATGGCTACACCTTC. Residues: CASSLGNYGYTF.

The rearrangement joins TRBV10-3 to TRBJ1-1; D remains ambiguous. Germline V gene lookup returns CDR1 ENHRY and CDR2 SYGVKD. The V end lost 2 bases, the J end lost 1 base, and 8 bases lay between the germline ends. This CDR3 spans 14 amino acids. The CDR3 sequence: CAISEGQPNTEAFF. The CDR3, as DNA: TGTGCCATCAGTGAGGGGCAGCCGAACACTGAAGCTTTCTTT.

V is TRBV4-2 and J is TRBJ2-7; 10 bases match TRBD2. Germline V gives CDR1 LGHNA, CDR2 YNFKEQ. The CDR3 extends over 17 amino acids. The V and J ends lost 1 base and 3 bases, in that order; junction bases with no gene match: 9. CDR3 nucleotides: TGTGCCAGCAGCCAAGGCCACATTAGCGGGGGGCGCTACGAGCAGTACTTC. Protein sequence: CASSQGHISGGRYEQYF.

The CDR3 bases are TGCAGCGTTGCCAAGGACACCAATCAGCCCCAGCATTTT. Its translation is CSVAKDTNQPQHF. The V gene is TRBV29-1, the J gene TRBJ1-5, with D possibly being TRBD1 (5 bases). CDR1 and CDR2 from the germline V gene are SQVTM and ANQGSEA. The CDR3 contains 13 residues. Trimming removed 4 bases from V and 3 bases from J, with 10 bases in between.

About this clone: The sample has other DNA sequences that encode this CDR3 too. The V and J genes are TRBV5-1 and TRBJ2-7; 9 bases align to TRBD1. The CDR3 consists of 13 residues. Germline V gene lookup returns CDR1 SGHRS and CDR2 YFSETQ. V gave up 4 bases and J gave up 4 bases; unmatched junction bases: 3. The DNA for the CDR3 is TGCGCCAGCAGCGGGACAGGGAGTTACGAGCAGTACTTC. Its translation is CASSGTGSYEQYF.

The chain employs TRBV7-8 and TRBJ2-7; D gene ambiguous. Looked up from germline, CDR1 is SGHVS and CDR2 is FQNEAQ. V was clipped by 1 base and J by 3 bases, with 10 bases between them. This CDR3 has 14 amino acids. The CDR3 protein is CASSLETGGYEQYF. As DNA, the CDR3 is TGTGCCAGCAGCTTAGAGACGGGTGGCTACGAGCAGTACTTC.

This sequence joins TRBV6-5 and TRBJ1-4, with D perhaps TRBD1 (6 bases). The germline CDR1 and CDR2 sequences are MNHEY and SVGAGI. V gave up 0 bases and J gave up 8 bases, with 10 bases separating them. The CDR3 covers 14 residues. The CDR3 nucleotides read TGTGCCAGCAGTTACTCCGGGACACCCGAAAAACTGTTTTTT. This translates into CASSYSGTPEKLFF.

The chain uses TRBV5-1 and TRBJ1-1; D is possibly TRBD1 (6 bases). The CDR3 runs 15 residues. The V end lost 0 bases, the J end lost 1 base, and 10 bases lay between the germline ends. Germline lookup yields CDR1 SGHRS and CDR2 YFSETQ. For the CDR3, the DNA is TGCGCCAGCAGCTTGGATCGAGGGGGGAACACTGAAGCTTTCTTT. It yields the protein CASSLDRGGNTEAFF.

CDR3 sequence reads: CASSLGVQYSSYNEQFF. CDR3 DNA: TGTGCCAGCAGCTTAGGAGTGCAATACAGCTCCTACAATGAGCAGTTCTTC. The chain combines TRBV11-2 with TRBJ2-1; D remains unclear. With 1 base removed from V and 0 bases from J, the gap between germline ends came to 13 bases. Germline CDR1 is SGHAT and CDR2 is FQNNGV. The CDR3 extends over 17 amino acids.

This clone was recorded a few times. The chain has TRBV18 and TRBJ2-5, with D hard to call. Per the germline V gene, CDR1 is KGHSH and CDR2 is LQKENI. V shed 3 bases and J shed 1 base, with 3 bases lying between them. The CDR3 length is 12 residues. CDR3 amino acids: CASSPGQETQYF. As DNA, the CDR3 is TGTGCCAGCTCACCGGGCCAAGAGACCCAGTACTTC.

V gene TRBV10-3 combines with J gene TRBJ2-7; 8 positions match TRBD1. Germline trimming cut 2 bases from V and 2 bases from J; bases unmatched to any gene: 5. The CDR3 length is 15 residues. Per the germline V gene, CDR1 is ENHRY and CDR2 is SYGVKD. The CDR3 here is CAISEGDRFTYEQYF. For the CDR3, the DNA is TGTGCCATCAGTGAGGGGGACAGGTTCACCTACGAGCAGTACTTC.

The chain has TRBV7-8 and TRBJ1-6; 9 nucleotides line up with TRBD1. Germline CDR1 reads SGHVS; CDR2 reads FQNEAQ. The CDR3 consists of 15 residues. After removal of 4 bases from V and 9 bases from J, the junction contained 7 bases not matched to a gene. CDR3 DNA: TGTGCCAGCAGCTCGGACAGGGGCTCAGGTTCACCCCTCCACTTT. Protein sequence: CASSSDRGSGSPLHF.

This clone turned up a few times. The chain uses TRBV10-2 and TRBJ2-5, with D tentatively TRBD1 (5 bases). Trimming removed 7 bases at V and 4 bases at J, with 22 bases between. The CDR3 totals 16 residues. Germline values: CDR1 WSHSY, CDR2 SAAADI. CDR3: CASTPGQTSSGETQYF. CDR3 bases: TGCGCCAGCACCCCAGGGCAGACGTCTTCGGGAGAGACCCAGTACTTC.

A note on this clone: Other DNA sequences in this sample translate to the same CDR3. This chain connects TRBV15 to TRBJ1-1; no reliable D call. This CDR3 comprises 13 residues. Trimming left V 1 base short and J 1 base short, with 4 bases between. Germline assignment: CDR1 LNHNV and CDR2 YYDKDF (reference sequence). The DNA for the CDR3 is TGTGCCACCAGCAGAGGCGGGAACACTGAAGCTTTCTTT. Residues: CATSRGGNTEAFF.

Note on this clone: A junction end diverges from the germline sequence, so it may reflect a read error. The chain is built from TRBV5-6 and TRBJ1-2; 9 positions agree with TRBD1. The CDR3 consists of 15 residues. Germline-derived CDR1 and CDR2 are SGHDT and YYEEEE. CDR3 DNA sequence: TGTGCCAGCAGATTGGGACAGGGACTTAACTATGGCTACACCTTC. This translates into CASRLGQGLNYGYTF.

The chain combines TRBV5-1 with TRBJ2-3; TRBD2 aligns across 10 bases. V was pared by 3 bases and J by 6 bases, with 4 bases of the junction left unmatched. The CDR3 extends over 14 amino acids. CDR1 is SGHRS, CDR2 YFSETQ, per germline. For the CDR3, the DNA is TGCGCCAGCAGCTCCGGACTAGCGGTGGATACGCAGTATTTT. It is translated as CASSSGLAVDTQYF. Full variable domain (rest looked up from reference TRBV5-1 and TRBJ2-3): KAGVTQTPRYLIKTRGQQVTLSCSPISGHRSVSWYQQTPGQGLQFLFEYFSETQRNKGNFPGRFSGRQFSNSRSEMNVSTLELGDSALYLCASSSGLAVDTQYFGPGTRLTVL.

This rearrangement joins TRBV9 to TRBJ2-5; 11 bases are shared with TRBD2. Germline assignment: CDR1 SGDLS and CDR2 YYNGEE. The CDR3 covers 14 residues. The trim removed 7 bases at V and 5 bases at J, leaving 7 bases unmatched. The CDR3 is CASSLGLAAETQYF. The CDR3 DNA reads as TGTGCCAGCTCCCTGGGACTAGCGGCGGAGACCCAGTACTTC.

The chain recombines TRBV30 with TRBJ2-7; D ambiguous. This CDR3 has 14 residues. The germline V gene has CDR1 GTSNPN and CDR2 SVGIG (reference sequence). V was shortened by 7 bases and J by 3 bases, with 19 bases between the two germline ends. The CDR3 region is CAFRHEGLLYEQYF. The CDR3 DNA is TGTGCCTTCCGACACGAAGGCCTTCTCTACGAGCAGTACTTC.

CDR3 protein: CAWRAQGPGELFF. In nucleotides, the CDR3 is TGTGCCTGGAGAGCACAGGGTCCCGGGGAGCTGTTTTTT. The gene calls are TRBV30 and TRBJ2-2; D is perhaps TRBD1 (6 bases). CDR1 is GTSNPN, CDR2 SVGIG, per germline (reference sequence). With 3 bases removed from V and 6 bases from J, the gap between germline ends came to 11 bases. The CDR3 totals 13 residues. Combining the CDR3 with reference TRBV30 and TRBJ2-2 gives the whole variable domain SQTIHQWPATLVQPVGSPLSLECTVEGTSNPNLYWYRQAAGRGLQLLFYSVGIGQISSEVPQNLSASRPQDRQFILSSKKLLLSDSGFYLCAWRAQGPGELFFGEGSRLTVL.

The table lists this clone with a few counts. This chain links TRBV14 with TRBJ1-1; no firm D call. CDR1 is SGHDN and CDR2 is FVKESK in the germline V gene. V lost 6 bases and J lost 4, with 15 bases in between. This CDR3 spans 14 amino acids. In DNA form, the CDR3 reads TGTGCCAGCAGGGCTTACGGGAGAGGCACTGAAGCTTTCTTT. Protein sequence: CASRAYGRGTEAFF.

This chain joins TRBV25-1 and TRBJ2-1; TRBD2 matches 10 bases. Germline lookup yields CDR1 MGHDK and CDR2 SYGVNS. V lost 2 bases and J lost 12; bases outside the gene matches: 4. The CDR3 runs to 13 residues. The CDR3 DNA follows: TGTGCCAGCAGTGAAGGGTTAGCGGGGGGGCAGTTCTTC. It yields the protein CASSEGLAGGQFF.

J is TRBJ1-5 and V is TRBV6-5; D might be TRBD1 (5 bases). Germline assignment: CDR1 MNHEY and CDR2 SVGAGI. V was pared by 8 bases and J by 6 bases, with 17 bases between. The CDR3 covers 14 residues. The CDR3 protein is CASGRDGGGQPQHF. Written as DNA, the CDR3 is TGTGCCAGCGGTCGGGACGGTGGGGGTCAGCCCCAGCATTTT.

The J gene is TRBJ1-4, the V gene TRBV29-1; the D is unclear. CDR3 length: 13 amino acids. Germline CDR1 and CDR2: SQVTM and ANQGSEA. Trimming shortened V by 6 bases and J by 8 bases, and 16 bases separated the two germline ends. The chain's CDR3 is CSVSGRSVEKLFF. In DNA form, the CDR3 reads TGCAGCGTGAGCGGACGGTCAGTCGAAAAACTGTTTTTT. Looking up the rest from reference TRBV29-1 and TRBJ1-4 gives the full variable domain: SAVISQKPSRDICQRGTSLTIQCQVDSQVTMMFWYRQQPGQSLTLIATANQGSEATYESGFVIDKFPISRPNLTFSTLTVSNMSPEDSSIYLCSVSGRSVEKLFFGSGTQLSVL.

In regard to this clone: At one end, the junction sequence differs from germline, possibly due to a read error. This chain connects TRBV5-1 to TRBJ2-3; D is possibly TRBD1 or TRBD2 (5 bases each). In germline, CDR1 is SGHRS, CDR2 YFSETQ. The CDR3 runs to 13 residues. CDR3 sequence: CASSIRGIDTQYF. The CDR3 nucleotides are TGTGCCAGCAGCATCCGGGGCATAGATACGCAGTATTTT.

CDR3 sequence reads: CASSRTLKEYQETQYF. In nucleotides, the CDR3 is TGTGCCAGCAGCCGGACCCTCAAGGAGTACCAAGAGACCCAGTACTTC. The V gene is TRBV6-6, the J gene TRBJ2-5; no clear D gene. V was cut by 6 bases and J by 0 bases, with 17 bases left in between. CDR3 length: 16 amino acids. Germline V gene sequence: CDR1 MNHNY, CDR2 SVGAGI (reference sequence).

The chain combines TRBV29-1 with TRBJ1-4, with TRBD1 matching 10 bases. The CDR3 loop spans 16 amino acids. In germline, CDR1 is SQVTM, CDR2 ANQGSEA. Trimming removed 7 bases from V and 7 bases from J; junction bases left unmatched: 15. Here the CDR3 reads CSAAGTGDNRFEKLFF. The CDR3 DNA is TGCAGCGCCGCCGGGACAGGGGATAATCGGTTTGAAAAACTGTTTTTT. Variable domain in full (rest from reference TRBV29-1 and TRBJ1-4): SAVISQKPSRDICQRGTSLTIQCQVDSQVTMMFWYRQQPGQSLTLIATANQGSEATYESGFVIDKFPISRPNLTFSTLTVSNMSPEDSSIYLCSAAGTGDNRFEKLFFGSGTQLSVL.

V and J are TRBV30 and TRBJ1-6; D ambiguous. Trimming took off 4 bases at V and 9 bases at J, with 19 bases between the two ends. Germline values: CDR1 GTSNPN, CDR2 SVGIG (reference sequence). The CDR3 has 15 residues. The CDR3 DNA follows: TGTGCCTGGAAAGGAAGTCCGTCCCGGAGTTCACCCCTCCACTTT. Translating gives CAWKGSPSRSSPLHF.

The chain uses TRBV5-1 and TRBJ2-3; D remains unclear. The V and J ends lost 6 bases and 6 bases respectively, with 11 bases between them. The CDR3 contains 12 residues. The germline gives CDR1 SGHRS, CDR2 YFSETQ. CDR3 nucleotide sequence: TGCGCCAGCACCGTCAGTGGGGATACGCAGTATTTT. Residues: CASTVSGDTQYF.